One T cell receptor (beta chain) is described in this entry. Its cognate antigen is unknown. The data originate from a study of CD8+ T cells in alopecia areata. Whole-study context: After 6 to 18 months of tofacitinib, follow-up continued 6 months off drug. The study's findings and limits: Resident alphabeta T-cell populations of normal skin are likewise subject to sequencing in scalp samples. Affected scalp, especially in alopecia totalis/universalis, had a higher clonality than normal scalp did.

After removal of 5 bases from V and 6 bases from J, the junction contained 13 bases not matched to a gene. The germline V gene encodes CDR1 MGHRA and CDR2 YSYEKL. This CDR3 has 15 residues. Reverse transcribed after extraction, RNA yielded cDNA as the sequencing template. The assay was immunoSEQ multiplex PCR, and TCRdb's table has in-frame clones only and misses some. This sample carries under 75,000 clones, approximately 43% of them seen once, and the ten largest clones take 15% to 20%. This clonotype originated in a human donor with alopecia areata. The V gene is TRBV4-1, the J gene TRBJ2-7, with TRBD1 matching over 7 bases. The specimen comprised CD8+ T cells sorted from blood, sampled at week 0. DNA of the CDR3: TGCGCCAGCAGCAATTCCCAGGGGGATAGGGGCGAGCAGTACTTC. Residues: CASSNSQGDRGEQYF.